The rows below give T cell receptor beta chains drawn from one sample of a study of cytomegalovirus exposure and HLA in healthy donors. Sequenced by immunoSEQ multiplex PCR; TCRdb stores in-frame clones only, minus some. In the table there are roughly 100,000 clones, roughly 80% of which are singletons. The specimen was PBMCs. The source of these receptors is a man aged 35 to 55 in good health and CMV-seronegative. CDR3s include the opening cysteine and the closing phenylalanine or tryptophan. Fields, in order: D gene, J gene, clone size, V gene, CDR3 DNA, CDR3 protein. A D gene is named only where the DNA matches it firmly. Size values are once, few and many counts, or a class for expanded clones, and some rows have none.

D gene: TRBD1
J gene: TRBJ2-7
clone size: NA
V gene: TRBV19
CDR3 DNA: TGTGCCAGTAGTATAGAAGGGCCGGGACAGGGACCATACGAGCAGTACTTC
CDR3 protein: CASSIEGPGQGPYEQYF

D gene: NA
J gene: TRBJ2-1
clone size: NA
V gene: TRBV5-1
CDR3 DNA: TGCGCCAGCAGCCCTGGCGGGGAAAGCTCCTACAATGAGCAGTTCTTC
CDR3 protein: CASSPGGESSYNEQFF

D gene: TRBD2
J gene: TRBJ2-1
clone size: NA
V gene: TRBV11-3
CDR3 DNA: TGTGCCAGCAGCCAGCGGGGCAGCTACAATGAGCAGTTCTTC
CDR3 protein: CASSQRGSYNEQFF

D gene: TRBD1
J gene: TRBJ2-5
clone size: NA
V gene: TRBV5-1
CDR3 DNA: TGCGCCAGCAGCCCGGCGACAGGGGGTACGGAGACCCAGTACTTC
CDR3 protein: CASSPATGGTETQYF

D gene: NA
J gene: TRBJ2-2
clone size: NA
V gene: TRBV5-1
CDR3 DNA: TGCGCCAGCAGCTTGGGTACGAACACCGGGGAGCTGTTTTTT
CDR3 protein: CASSLGTNTGELFF

D gene: NA
J gene: TRBJ1-2
clone size: NA
V gene: TRBV4-2
CDR3 DNA: TGTGCCAGCAGCCAAGGCAGTACCTTCTATGGCTACACCTTC
CDR3 protein: CASSQGSTFYGYTF

D gene: NA
J gene: TRBJ2-7
clone size: NA
V gene: TRBV7-2
CDR3 DNA: TGTGCCAGCAGCCCCGCGTTGAACTACGAGCAGTACTTC
CDR3 protein: CASSPALNYEQYF

D gene: TRBD1
J gene: TRBJ2-1
clone size: NA
V gene: TRBV9
CDR3 DNA: TGTGCCAGCAGCGTCGGGACAGGGGACAATGAGCAGTTCTTC
CDR3 protein: CASSVGTGDNEQFF

D gene: TRBD1
J gene: TRBJ1-3
clone size: NA
V gene: TRBV7-2
CDR3 DNA: TGTGCCAGCAGCGCCGGGACAGCCTCCTCTGGAAACACCATATATTTT
CDR3 protein: CASSAGTASSGNTIYF

D gene: TRBD1
J gene: TRBJ2-7
clone size: NA
V gene: TRBV5-1
CDR3 DNA: TGCGCCAGCAGCTCGGGCCAGGGGGAACTCGGGGAGCAGTACTTC
CDR3 protein: CASSSGQGELGEQYF

D gene: NA
J gene: TRBJ1-4
clone size: NA
V gene: TRBV18
CDR3 DNA: TGTGCCAGCTCACCAATCCGGACAGATGATGAAAAACTGTTTTTT
CDR3 protein: CASSPIRTDDEKLFF

D gene: TRBD1
J gene: TRBJ1-5
clone size: few
V gene: TRBV6-6
CDR3 DNA: TGTGCCAGCAGCCCCGCCAGGAGGGACAGAGATCAGCCCCAGCATTTT
CDR3 protein: CASSPARRDRDQPQHF

D gene: TRBD1
J gene: TRBJ1-4
clone size: NA
V gene: TRBV5-4
CDR3 DNA: TGTGCCAGCAGCCCGCAGACAGGGGAGAACGAAAAACTGTTTTTT
CDR3 protein: CASSPQTGENEKLFF

D gene: TRBD1
J gene: TRBJ2-4
clone size: NA
V gene: TRBV6-5
CDR3 DNA: TGTGCCAGCAGTTACCTTTACGCCGGGACAGCCTTGTACTTC
CDR3 protein: CASSYLYAGTALYF

D gene: TRBD2
J gene: TRBJ2-3
clone size: NA
V gene: TRBV5-4
CDR3 DNA: TGTGCCAGCAGCTTACCGACTAGCGGGGGGTCTTATACGCAGTATTTT
CDR3 protein: CASSLPTSGGSYTQYF

D gene: TRBD2
J gene: TRBJ2-3
clone size: NA
V gene: TRBV18
CDR3 DNA: TGTGCCAGCTCACCGCCAGCGGGGGGGAAGTCAGATACGCAGTATTTT
CDR3 protein: CASSPPAGGKSDTQYF

D gene: NA
J gene: TRBJ2-1
clone size: NA
V gene: TRBV5-1
CDR3 DNA: TGCGCCAGCAGCATCACGACCTGGACTCCCTCCTACAATGAGCAGTTCTTC
CDR3 protein: CASSITTWTPSYNEQFF

D gene: TRBD1
J gene: TRBJ1-6
clone size: once
V gene: TRBV4-1
CDR3 DNA: TGCGCCAGCAGCCAAGAGGTGGGACAGTATAATTCACCCCTCCACTTT
CDR3 protein: CASSQEVGQYNSPLHF

D gene: TRBD2
J gene: TRBJ2-1
clone size: NA
V gene: TRBV19
CDR3 DNA: TGTGCCAGTAGTATAGCAGGACTAGCCCTCGAGCAGTTCTTC
CDR3 protein: CASSIAGLALEQFF

D gene: NA
J gene: TRBJ1-1
clone size: NA
V gene: TRBV7-9
CDR3 DNA: TGTGTCATACCCCGGAATACGGCAGAGGGGGACACTGAAGCTTTCTTT
CDR3 protein: CVIPRNTAEGDTEAFF

D gene: TRBD1
J gene: TRBJ2-3
clone size: NA
V gene: TRBV18
CDR3 DNA: TGTGCCAGCTCATCCACCCCGGGACAGGGGGAGGAGTATACGCAGTATTTT
CDR3 protein: CASSSTPGQGEEYTQYF

D gene: TRBD1
J gene: TRBJ2-7
clone size: once
V gene: TRBV10-3
CDR3 DNA: TGTGCCATCAGTGAGTGGACAGGGGCCAACTACGAGCAGTACTTC
CDR3 protein: CAISEWTGANYEQYF

D gene: TRBD1
J gene: TRBJ1-2
clone size: once
V gene: TRBV30
CDR3 DNA: TGTGCCGGCCGACAGGGCGCTGGCTACACCTTC
CDR3 protein: CAGRQGAGYTF

D gene: TRBD1
J gene: TRBJ1-2
clone size: NA
V gene: TRBV6-5
CDR3 DNA: TGTGCCAGCAGTTACTCGTGGGGACAGGGAAATGGCTACACCTTC
CDR3 protein: CASSYSWGQGNGYTF

D gene: TRBD1
J gene: TRBJ2-5
clone size: once
V gene: TRBV7-9
CDR3 DNA: TGTGCCAGCAGCTTTTCGGGACAGAGCCAAGAGACCCAGTACTTC
CDR3 protein: CASSFSGQSQETQYF

D gene: TRBD2
J gene: TRBJ2-3
clone size: NA
V gene: TRBV7-9
CDR3 DNA: TGTGCCAGCAGCTCCAGCGGGGGGGCCGGAGATACGCAGTATTTT
CDR3 protein: CASSSSGGAGDTQYF

D gene: NA
J gene: TRBJ1-1
clone size: once
V gene: TRBV6-5
CDR3 DNA: TGTGCCAGCAGTGACTGGAGGGATGGCGAAGCTTTCTTT
CDR3 protein: CASSDWRDGEAFF

D gene: NA
J gene: TRBJ2-7
clone size: few
V gene: TRBV19
CDR3 DNA: TGTGCCAGTAGTAAGGAGGGACAGCGCCTTACGAAGCAGTACTTC
CDR3 protein: CASSKEGQRLTKQYF

D gene: NA
J gene: TRBJ1-4
clone size: NA
V gene: TRBV10-3
CDR3 DNA: TGTGCCCCCCACTTCCCCCTGACCGACTTGAATGAAAAACTGTTTTTT
CDR3 protein: CAPHFPLTDLNEKLFF

D gene: TRBD2
J gene: TRBJ2-2
clone size: few
V gene: TRBV7-2
CDR3 DNA: TGTGCCAGCAGTGGATGGGGTCTAGCGGGGGAGAACACCGGGGAGCTGTTTTTT
CDR3 protein: CASSGWGLAGENTGELFF

D gene: TRBD1
J gene: TRBJ1-6
clone size: NA
V gene: TRBV7-9
CDR3 DNA: TGTGCCAGCAGCAGGGACAGGGCAGGGTATTGGGATAATTCACCCCTCCACTTT
CDR3 protein: CASSRDRAGYWDNSPLHF

D gene: TRBD1
J gene: TRBJ2-7
clone size: NA
V gene: TRBV11-2
CDR3 DNA: TGTGCCAGCAGCCCACTAGACAGGGTTAATCACGAGCAGTACTTC
CDR3 protein: CASSPLDRVNHEQYF

D gene: NA
J gene: TRBJ1-5
clone size: NA
V gene: TRBV5-6
CDR3 DNA: TGTGCCAGCAGCTCGGTGAGAGGCAATCAGCCCCAGCATTTT
CDR3 protein: CASSSVRGNQPQHF

D gene: TRBD1
J gene: TRBJ1-4
clone size: NA
V gene: TRBV7-2
CDR3 DNA: TGTGCCAGCAGCTCGGGACAGACAGAAAAACTGTTTTTT
CDR3 protein: CASSSGQTEKLFF

D gene: NA
J gene: TRBJ2-7
clone size: NA
V gene: TRBV29-1
CDR3 DNA: TGCAGCGTTGGAGGAGGGAGATCCTACGAGCAGTACTTC
CDR3 protein: CSVGGGRSYEQYF

D gene: NA
J gene: TRBJ1-2
clone size: NA
V gene: TRBV19
CDR3 DNA: TGTGCCAGTAGTATAGATCGTCGGAGGGGCTACACCTTC
CDR3 protein: CASSIDRRRGYTF

D gene: NA
J gene: TRBJ1-2
clone size: NA
V gene: TRBV6-5
CDR3 DNA: TGTGCCAGCAGTTACAAGAAAGCCTATGGCTACACCTTC
CDR3 protein: CASSYKKAYGYTF

D gene: NA
J gene: TRBJ2-2
clone size: NA
V gene: TRBV4-1
CDR3 DNA: TGCGCCAGCAGCCGGGCTCGGGACGGGGAGCTGTTTTTT
CDR3 protein: CASSRARDGELFF

D gene: NA
J gene: TRBJ1-1
clone size: NA
V gene: TRBV21-1
CDR3 DNA: TGTGCCAGCAGCAAAGTTCCGGGACAGGACAACACTGAAGCTTTCTTT
CDR3 protein: CASSKVPGQDNTEAFF

D gene: NA
J gene: TRBJ1-6
clone size: few
V gene: TRBV6-1
CDR3 DNA: TGTGCCAGCAGTGAAGCGCGAGCGGACGATAATTCACCCCTCCACTTT
CDR3 protein: CASSEARADDNSPLHF

D gene: TRBD1
J gene: TRBJ1-5
clone size: NA
V gene: TRBV5-1
CDR3 DNA: TGCGCCAGCAGCACAGGACAGGGTAATCAGCCCCAGCATTTT
CDR3 protein: CASSTGQGNQPQHF

D gene: NA
J gene: TRBJ2-7
clone size: NA
V gene: TRBV30
CDR3 DNA: TGTGCCTGGTCCGGGACCTACGAGCAGTACTTC
CDR3 protein: CAWSGTYEQYF

D gene: TRBD2
J gene: TRBJ2-1
clone size: NA
V gene: TRBV7-7
CDR3 DNA: TGTGCTAGCAGCCCTGTAGCGGGGGTCGCCTACAATGAGCAGTTCTTC
CDR3 protein: CASSPVAGVAYNEQFF

D gene: TRBD2
J gene: TRBJ2-1
clone size: once
V gene: TRBV18
CDR3 DNA: TGTGCCAGCTCACCACTAGCGGGGCCCTACAATGAGCAGTTCTTC
CDR3 protein: CASSPLAGPYNEQFF

D gene: NA
J gene: TRBJ2-2
clone size: NA
V gene: TRBV6-1
CDR3 DNA: TGTGCCAGCATCGGGGGGCGCGGGAACACCGGGGAGCTGTTTTTT
CDR3 protein: CASIGGRGNTGELFF

D gene: NA
J gene: TRBJ1-2
clone size: NA
V gene: TRBV19
CDR3 DNA: TGTGCCAGTAGTATAGCTTCCGGGTTCTATGGCTACACCTTC
CDR3 protein: CASSIASGFYGYTF

D gene: NA
J gene: TRBJ1-4
clone size: once
V gene: TRBV10-3
CDR3 DNA: TGTGCCATCAGTGAGACAGGGTCGGCTGGTGAAAAACTGTTTTTT
CDR3 protein: CAISETGSAGEKLFF

D gene: TRBD2
J gene: TRBJ2-3
clone size: NA
V gene: TRBV7-3
CDR3 DNA: TGTGCCAGCAGCCCGTCCGGGGGGTCCACAGATACGCAGTATTTT
CDR3 protein: CASSPSGGSTDTQYF

D gene: TRBD1
J gene: TRBJ2-7
clone size: NA
V gene: TRBV4-1
CDR3 DNA: TGCGCCAGCAGCCGGGGACAGGGGGCGCGGTCCGAGCAGTACTTC
CDR3 protein: CASSRGQGARSEQYF

D gene: NA
J gene: TRBJ1-2
clone size: NA
V gene: TRBV7-2
CDR3 DNA: TGTGCCAGCACTCCGACCCAGGGGCCTGGCTACACCTTC
CDR3 protein: CASTPTQGPGYTF

D gene: TRBD2
J gene: TRBJ2-5
clone size: NA
V gene: TRBV30
CDR3 DNA: TGTGCCTGGAGTGTTAGGCTAGCGGGGGACAATGAGCAGTACTTC
CDR3 protein: CAWSVRLAGDNEQYF

D gene: TRBD1
J gene: TRBJ1-1
clone size: few
V gene: TRBV10-2
CDR3 DNA: TGCGCCAGCAGTGTCGGGGGACAGGGAGGCACTGAAGCTTTCTTT
CDR3 protein: CASSVGGQGGTEAFF

D gene: NA
J gene: TRBJ2-3
clone size: NA
V gene: TRBV15
CDR3 DNA: TGTGCCACCAGCACCAGCCGAAGAGGGAGAACAGATACGCAGTATTTT
CDR3 protein: CATSTSRRGRTDTQYF

D gene: NA
J gene: TRBJ2-4
clone size: NA
V gene: TRBV20-1
CDR3 DNA: TGCAGTGCCGGGGGCAAAAACATTCAGTACTTC
CDR3 protein: CSAGGKNIQYF

D gene: NA
J gene: TRBJ2-3
clone size: few
V gene: TRBV7-3
CDR3 DNA: TGTGCCAGCAGCGCCGGACAGACTGCTAAAGATACGCAGTATTTT
CDR3 protein: CASSAGQTAKDTQYF

D gene: NA
J gene: TRBJ1-1
clone size: NA
V gene: TRBV27
CDR3 DNA: TGTGCCAGCAGTAGCCCCGTGAGAAGGAACACTGAAGCTTTCTTT
CDR3 protein: CASSSPVRRNTEAFF

D gene: NA
J gene: TRBJ2-2
clone size: NA
V gene: TRBV7-9
CDR3 DNA: TGTGCCAGCAGCTTAACCACCCCCTCTAGCGGGGAGCTGTTTTTT
CDR3 protein: CASSLTTPSSGELFF